Sequencing of this TCR beta chain was carried out in a study of cytomegalovirus exposure and HLA in healthy donors. J gave up 2 bases and V 7 bases, and 4 bases lay outside the gene matches. The CDR3 has 13 amino acids. CDR1 is MNHNY and CDR2 is SVGAGI in the germline V gene (reference sequence). 13 Jbeta primers and 60 Vbeta primers were used for the PCR. Libraries were prepared by immunoSEQ multiplex PCR; TCRdb keeps only in-frame clonotypes and omits some of them. This sample has 95,000 to 150,000 clones; around three quarters occur once, and the top ten carry more than 1%. This receptor was taken from a female donor in good health and CMV-seronegative. Sequenced: PBMCs. The V and J genes are TRBV6-6 and TRBJ2-5; 7 nucleotides match TRBD1. CDR3 coding DNA: TGTGCCAGCAAAGACAGGGAACAAGAGACCCAGTACTTC. It translates to CASKDREQETQYF.